The text below deals with one T cell receptor (beta chain). The data belong to a study of blood T cell repertoires in COVID-19. Study as a whole: COVID-19 samples collected from the United States, Italy and Spain covered acute and convalescent phases. PBMCs, B-cell-depleted T cells, or T cells were the source of the cDNA or gDNA that made up the material.

Authors' processing steps: Researchers report that nucleated cell counts were estimated from reference gene primer amplification. The protocol was immunoSEQ multiplex PCR, while the TCRdb copy is restricted to in-frame clones and leaves out a portion. The D gene and trimming were derived from the DNA, and the V and J assignments and clone size from that table. In the table there are about 14,000 clones, around nine tenths of which are singletons. The V segment lost 6 bases and the J segment 8 bases; nucleotides outside the gene matches: 4. From germline, CDR1 is KGHSH and CDR2 LQKENI. The CDR3 covers 12 residues.

This receptor was obtained from a human donor in a cohort sampled during active COVID-19. Sequencing was done on a sample of peripheral blood. This chain joins TRBV18 and TRBJ2-1; TRBD1 matches 7 bases. This CDR3 reads CASSLTGHEQFF. The DNA of the CDR3 is TGTGCCAGCTCCCTGACAGGGCATGAGCAGTTCTTC.